This TCR beta chain was profiled in a study of cytomegalovirus exposure and HLA in healthy donors. Study conclusions and caveats: Sequencing artifact likely explains a cluster of highly shared sequence variants.

The CDR3 consists of 13 residues. V was cut by 5 bases and J by 6 bases, with 14 bases left in between. Germline V gene data show CDR1 as MNHEY and CDR2 as SVGAGI. About this clone: Its specificity is not known.

Vbeta (60) and Jbeta (13) primers were used in the PCR. The method was immunoSEQ multiplex PCR; TCRdb's version includes in-frame clones alone and lacks a portion of them. Reported are approximately 58,000 clones; the ten largest clones contain roughly 11%. The sequenced sample consisted of PBMCs. V is TRBV6-5 and J is TRBJ2-7; no definite D call. This receptor was obtained from a woman between 50 and 59 years old in good health and CMV-seropositive. The CDR3 reads CASSARVPSEQYF. The CDR3 DNA reads TGTGCCAGCAGTGCCCGGGTACCGAGCGAGCAGTACTTC.